This T cell receptor (beta chain) derives from a study of Graves' ophthalmopathy and Graves' hyperthyroidism. This clonotype came up many times. This CDR3 region has 13 residues. Germline CDR1 reads SGDLS; CDR2 reads YYNGEE. V lost 0 bases and J lost 4, with 8 bases in between. TCR beta CDR3 amplification used RNA transcripts. Second-round multiplex PCR came after a first-round RT-PCR that employed HTBI primers. From the multiplex PCR reads, TCRdb called clonotypes with MiXCR, one entry per CDR3 protein. The sample includes about 390,000 distinct CDR3 sequences, about 18% of them seen just once. The chain combines TRBV9 with TRBJ2-7; D perhaps matches TRBD2 (5 bases). The specimen sequenced was peripheral blood. The sequence was obtained from an adult woman with stable Graves' hyperthyroidism. In DNA, the CDR3 is TGTGCCAGCAGCGTAGATCCGGGATACGAGCAGTACTTC. This encodes CASSVDPGYEQYF.